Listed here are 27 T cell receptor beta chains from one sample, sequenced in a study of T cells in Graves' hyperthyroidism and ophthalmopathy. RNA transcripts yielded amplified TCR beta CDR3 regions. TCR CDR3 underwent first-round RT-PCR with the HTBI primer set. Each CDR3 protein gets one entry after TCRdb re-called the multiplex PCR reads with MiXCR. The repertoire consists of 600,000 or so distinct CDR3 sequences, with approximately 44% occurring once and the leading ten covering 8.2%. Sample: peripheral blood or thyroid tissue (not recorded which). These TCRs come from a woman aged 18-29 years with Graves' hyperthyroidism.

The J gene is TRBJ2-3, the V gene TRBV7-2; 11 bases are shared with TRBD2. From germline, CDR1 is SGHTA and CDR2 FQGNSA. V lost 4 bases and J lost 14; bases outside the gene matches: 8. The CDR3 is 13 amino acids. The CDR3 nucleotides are TGTGCCAGCAGCTCCGGACTAGCGGGCACGGGGTATTTT. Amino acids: CASSSGLAGTGYF.

The CDR3 region is CASSLRAGRTNTGELFF. In DNA form, the CDR3 reads TGCGCCAGCAGCTTGCGGGCGGGACGAACGAACACCGGGGAGCTGTTTTTT. The chain combines TRBV5-1 with TRBJ2-2, with a tentative D call TRBD2 (6 bases). Germline V gene data show CDR1 as SGHRS and CDR2 as YFSETQ. Deletions cut 1 base from V and 0 bases from J, with 13 bases between. The CDR3 spans 17 residues.

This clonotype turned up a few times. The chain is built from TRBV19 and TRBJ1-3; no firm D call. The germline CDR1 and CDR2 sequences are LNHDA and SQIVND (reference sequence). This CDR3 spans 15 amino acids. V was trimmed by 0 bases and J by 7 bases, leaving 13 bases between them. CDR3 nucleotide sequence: TGTGCCAGTAGTATAGATCCAGGATCCTGGAACACCATATATTTT. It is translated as CASSIDPGSWNTIYF.

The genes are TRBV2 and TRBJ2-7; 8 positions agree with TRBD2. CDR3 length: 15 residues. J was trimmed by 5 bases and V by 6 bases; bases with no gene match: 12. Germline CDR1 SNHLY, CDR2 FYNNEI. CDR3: CASSLGGSGSNEQYF. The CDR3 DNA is TGTGCCAGCAGCCTGGGGGGGAGCGGGAGTAACGAGCAGTACTTC.

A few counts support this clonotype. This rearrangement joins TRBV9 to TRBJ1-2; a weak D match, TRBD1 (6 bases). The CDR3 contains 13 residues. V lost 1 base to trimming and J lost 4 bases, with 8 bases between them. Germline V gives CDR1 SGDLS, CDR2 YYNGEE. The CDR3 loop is CASSVSGAYGYTF. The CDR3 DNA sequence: TGTGCCAGCAGCGTATCAGGGGCCTATGGCTACACCTTC.

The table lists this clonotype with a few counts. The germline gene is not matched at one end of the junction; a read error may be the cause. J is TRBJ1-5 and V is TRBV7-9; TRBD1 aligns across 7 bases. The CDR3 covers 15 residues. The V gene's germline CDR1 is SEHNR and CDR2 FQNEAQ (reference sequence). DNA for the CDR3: TGTGCCAGCAGCCTAGCGACAGGGCCCAATCAGCCCCAGCATTTT. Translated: CASSLATGPNQPQHF.

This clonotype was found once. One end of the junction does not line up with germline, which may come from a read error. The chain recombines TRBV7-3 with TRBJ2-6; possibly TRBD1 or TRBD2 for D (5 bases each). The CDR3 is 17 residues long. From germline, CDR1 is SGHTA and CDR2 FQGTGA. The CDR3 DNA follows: TGCGCCAGCAGCCAACTAGGGCAGGGTACCGGGGCCAACGTCCTGACTTTC. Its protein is CASSQLGQGTGANVLTF.

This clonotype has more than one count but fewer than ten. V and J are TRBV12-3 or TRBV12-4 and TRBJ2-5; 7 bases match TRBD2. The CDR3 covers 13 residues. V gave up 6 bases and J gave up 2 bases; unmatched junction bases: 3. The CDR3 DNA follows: TGTGCCAGCAGGACGGGACTACAAGAGACCCAGTACTTC. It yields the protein CASRTGLQETQYF.

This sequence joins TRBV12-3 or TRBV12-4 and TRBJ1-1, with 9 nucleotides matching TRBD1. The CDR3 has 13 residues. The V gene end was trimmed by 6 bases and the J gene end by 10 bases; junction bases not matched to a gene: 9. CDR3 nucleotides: TGTGCCAGCAGCCCCGGACAGGGGTTAGGAGCTTTCTTT. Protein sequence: CASSPGQGLGAFF.

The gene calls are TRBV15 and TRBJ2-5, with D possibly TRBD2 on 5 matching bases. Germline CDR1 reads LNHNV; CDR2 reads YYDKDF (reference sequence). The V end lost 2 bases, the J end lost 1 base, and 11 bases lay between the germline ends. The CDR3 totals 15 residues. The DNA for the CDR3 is TGTGCCACCAGCAGAAGAACAACTAGCCAAGAGACCCAGTACTTC. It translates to CATSRRTTSQETQYF.

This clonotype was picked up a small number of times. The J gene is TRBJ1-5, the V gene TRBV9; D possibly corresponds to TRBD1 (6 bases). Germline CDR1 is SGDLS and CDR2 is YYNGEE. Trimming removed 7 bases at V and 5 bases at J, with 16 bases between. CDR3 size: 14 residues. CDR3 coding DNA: TGTGCCAGCTCCCACGGGGCAGGGGATCAGCCCCAGCATTTT. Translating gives CASSHGAGDQPQHF.

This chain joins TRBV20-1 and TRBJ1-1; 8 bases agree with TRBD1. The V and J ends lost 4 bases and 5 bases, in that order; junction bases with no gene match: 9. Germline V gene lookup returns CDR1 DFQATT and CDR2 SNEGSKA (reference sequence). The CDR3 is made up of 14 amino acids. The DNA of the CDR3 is TGCAGTGCTACCTCGACAGGGGATTGGACTGAAGCTTTCTTT. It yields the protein CSATSTGDWTEAFF.

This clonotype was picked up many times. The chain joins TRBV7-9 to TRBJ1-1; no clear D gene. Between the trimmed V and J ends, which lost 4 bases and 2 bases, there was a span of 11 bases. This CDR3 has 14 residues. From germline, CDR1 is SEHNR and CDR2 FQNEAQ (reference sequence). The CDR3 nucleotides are TGTGCCAGCAGCTCCACCCTGCCAAACACTGAAGCTTTCTTT. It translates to CASSSTLPNTEAFF.

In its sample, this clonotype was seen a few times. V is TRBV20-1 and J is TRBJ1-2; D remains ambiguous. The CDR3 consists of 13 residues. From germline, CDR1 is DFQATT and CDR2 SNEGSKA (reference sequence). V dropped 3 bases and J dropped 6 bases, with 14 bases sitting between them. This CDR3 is CSARRNRKDGYTF. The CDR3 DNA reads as TGCAGTGCTAGGCGGAACCGAAAGGATGGCTACACCTTC.

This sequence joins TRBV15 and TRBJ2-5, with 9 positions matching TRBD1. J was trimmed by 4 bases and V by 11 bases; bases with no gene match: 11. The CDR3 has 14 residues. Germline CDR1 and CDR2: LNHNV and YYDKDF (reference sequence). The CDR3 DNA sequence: TGTGCCTGGAGTACGGGACAGGGCATAGAGACCCAGTACTTC. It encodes CAWSTGQGIETQYF.

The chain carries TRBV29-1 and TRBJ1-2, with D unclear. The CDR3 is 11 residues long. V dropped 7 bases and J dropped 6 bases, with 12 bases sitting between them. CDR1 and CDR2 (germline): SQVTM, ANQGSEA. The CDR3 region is CSGAGGHGYTF. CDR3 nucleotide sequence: TGCAGCGGGGCCGGAGGGCATGGCTACACCTTC.

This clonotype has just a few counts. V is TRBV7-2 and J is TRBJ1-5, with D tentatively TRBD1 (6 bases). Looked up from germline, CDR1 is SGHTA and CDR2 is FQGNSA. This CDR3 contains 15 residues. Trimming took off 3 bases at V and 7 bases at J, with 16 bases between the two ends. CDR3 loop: CASSFSQGYSQPQHF. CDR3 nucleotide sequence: TGTGCCAGCAGCTTCTCGCAGGGGTATTCACAGCCCCAGCATTTT.

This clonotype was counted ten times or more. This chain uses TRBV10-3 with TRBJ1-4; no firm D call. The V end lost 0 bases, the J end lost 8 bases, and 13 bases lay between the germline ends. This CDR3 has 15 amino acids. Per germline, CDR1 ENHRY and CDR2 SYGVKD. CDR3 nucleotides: TGTGCCATCAGTGAGTCGATCCGCCCTGAAGAAAAACTGTTTTTT. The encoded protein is CAISESIRPEEKLFF.

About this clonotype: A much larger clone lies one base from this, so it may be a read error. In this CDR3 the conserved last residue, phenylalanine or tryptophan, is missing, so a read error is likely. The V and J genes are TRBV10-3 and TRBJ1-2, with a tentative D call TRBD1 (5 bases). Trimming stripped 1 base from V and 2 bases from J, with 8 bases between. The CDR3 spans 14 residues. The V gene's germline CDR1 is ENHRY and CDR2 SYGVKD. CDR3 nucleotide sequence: TGTGCCATCAGTGAGTTCACAGGAAACTATGGCTACACCTAC. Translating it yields CAISEFTGNYGYTY.

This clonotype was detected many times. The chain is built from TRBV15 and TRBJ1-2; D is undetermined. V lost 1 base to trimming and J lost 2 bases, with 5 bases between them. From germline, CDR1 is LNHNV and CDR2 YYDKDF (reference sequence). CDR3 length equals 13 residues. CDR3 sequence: CATSRVSNYGYTF. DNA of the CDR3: TGTGCCACCAGCAGAGTTTCCAACTATGGCTACACCTTC. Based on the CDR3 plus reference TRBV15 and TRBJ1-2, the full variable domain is DAMVIQNPRYQVTQFGKPVTLSCSQTLNHNVMYWYQQKSSQAPKLLFHYYDKDFNNEADTPDNFQSRRPNTSFCFLDIRSPGLGDTAMYLCATSRVSNYGYTFGSGTRLTVV.

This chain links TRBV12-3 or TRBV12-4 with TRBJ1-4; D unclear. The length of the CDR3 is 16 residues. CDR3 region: CASGLGATPRGEKLFF. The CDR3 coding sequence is TGTGCTAGTGGTTTGGGAGCGACCCCACGAGGTGAAAAACTGTTTTTT.

The CDR3 nucleotides are TGTGCCAGCAGCTTAGGGGGTGAACAGCCCCAGTACTTC. This gives the protein CASSLGGEQPQYF. The rearrangement uses TRBV11-3 and TRBJ2-5; the D is unclear. Germline values: CDR1 SGHNT, CDR2 YENEEA. The CDR3 has 13 amino acids. The V gene lost 1 base and the J gene lost 9 bases, with 12 bases spanning the gap.

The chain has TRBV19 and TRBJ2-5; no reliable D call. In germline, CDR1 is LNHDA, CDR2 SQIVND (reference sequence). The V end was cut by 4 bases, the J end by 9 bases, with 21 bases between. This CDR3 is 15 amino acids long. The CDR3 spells CASSNRPPGNQPQYF. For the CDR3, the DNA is TGTGCCAGTAGTAATCGTCCCCCGGGCAATCAGCCCCAGTACTTC. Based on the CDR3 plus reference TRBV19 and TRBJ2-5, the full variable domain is DGGITQSPKYLFRKEGQNVTLSCEQNLNHDAMYWYRQDPGQGLRLIYYSQIVNDFQKGDIAEGYSVSREKKESFPLTVTSAQKNPTAFYLCASSNRPPGNQPQYFGPGTRLLVL.

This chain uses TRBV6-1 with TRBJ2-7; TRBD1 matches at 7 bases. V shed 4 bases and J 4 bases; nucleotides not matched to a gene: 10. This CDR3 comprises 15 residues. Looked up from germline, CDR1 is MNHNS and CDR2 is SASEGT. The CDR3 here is CASSVQTGRIYEQYF. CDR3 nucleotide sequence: TGTGCCAGCAGTGTTCAGACAGGGAGAATTTACGAGCAGTACTTC.

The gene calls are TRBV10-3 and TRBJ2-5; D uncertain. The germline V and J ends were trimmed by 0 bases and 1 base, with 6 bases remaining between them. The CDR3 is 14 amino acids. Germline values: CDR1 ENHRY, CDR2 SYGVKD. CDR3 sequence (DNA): TGTGCCATCAGTGAGTCATGGGTCCAAGAGACCCAGTACTTC. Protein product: CAISESWVQETQYF.

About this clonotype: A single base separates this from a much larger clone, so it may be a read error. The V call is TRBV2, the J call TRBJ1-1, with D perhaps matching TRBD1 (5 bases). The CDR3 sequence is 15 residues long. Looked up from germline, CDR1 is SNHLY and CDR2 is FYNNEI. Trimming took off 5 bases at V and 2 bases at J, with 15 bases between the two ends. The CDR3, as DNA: TGTGCCAGCAGTCCCCGAAGCAGGGCTAACACTGAAGCTTTCTTT. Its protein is CASSPRSRANTEAFF.

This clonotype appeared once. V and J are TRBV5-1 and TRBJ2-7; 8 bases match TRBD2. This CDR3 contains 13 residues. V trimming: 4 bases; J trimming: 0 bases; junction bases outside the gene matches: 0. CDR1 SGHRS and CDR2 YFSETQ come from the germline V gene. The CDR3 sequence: CASSGTSSYEQYF. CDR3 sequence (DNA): TGCGCCAGCAGCGGGACTAGCTCCTACGAGCAGTACTTC.